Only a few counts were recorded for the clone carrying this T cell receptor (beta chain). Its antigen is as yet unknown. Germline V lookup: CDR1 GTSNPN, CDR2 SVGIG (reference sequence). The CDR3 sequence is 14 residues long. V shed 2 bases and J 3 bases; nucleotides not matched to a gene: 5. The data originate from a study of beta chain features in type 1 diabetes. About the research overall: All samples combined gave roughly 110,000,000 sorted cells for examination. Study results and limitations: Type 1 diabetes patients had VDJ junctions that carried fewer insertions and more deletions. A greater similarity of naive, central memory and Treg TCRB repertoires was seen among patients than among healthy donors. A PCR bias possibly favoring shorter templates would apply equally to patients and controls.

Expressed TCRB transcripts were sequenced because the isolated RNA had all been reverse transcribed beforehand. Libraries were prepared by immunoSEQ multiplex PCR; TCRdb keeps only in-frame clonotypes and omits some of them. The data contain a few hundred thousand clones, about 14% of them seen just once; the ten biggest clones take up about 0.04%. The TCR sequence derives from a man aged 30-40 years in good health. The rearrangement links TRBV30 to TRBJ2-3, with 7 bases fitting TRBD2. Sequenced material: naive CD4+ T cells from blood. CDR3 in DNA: TGTGCCTGGAGTCGGCGGGAGTGGACAGATACGCAGTATTTT. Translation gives CAWSRREWTDTQYF.